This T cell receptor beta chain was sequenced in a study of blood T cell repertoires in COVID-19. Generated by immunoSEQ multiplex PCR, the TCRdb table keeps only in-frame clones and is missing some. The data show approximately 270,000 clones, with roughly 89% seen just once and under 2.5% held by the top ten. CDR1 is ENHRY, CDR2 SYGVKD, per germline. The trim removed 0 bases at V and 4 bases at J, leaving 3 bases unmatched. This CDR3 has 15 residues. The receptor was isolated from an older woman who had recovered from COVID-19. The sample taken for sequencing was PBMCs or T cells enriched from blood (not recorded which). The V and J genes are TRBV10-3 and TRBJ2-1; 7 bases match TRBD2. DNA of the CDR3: TGTGCCATCAGTGAGTCCAGCGGGGCATACAATGAGCAGTTCTTC. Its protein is CAISESSGAYNEQFF.